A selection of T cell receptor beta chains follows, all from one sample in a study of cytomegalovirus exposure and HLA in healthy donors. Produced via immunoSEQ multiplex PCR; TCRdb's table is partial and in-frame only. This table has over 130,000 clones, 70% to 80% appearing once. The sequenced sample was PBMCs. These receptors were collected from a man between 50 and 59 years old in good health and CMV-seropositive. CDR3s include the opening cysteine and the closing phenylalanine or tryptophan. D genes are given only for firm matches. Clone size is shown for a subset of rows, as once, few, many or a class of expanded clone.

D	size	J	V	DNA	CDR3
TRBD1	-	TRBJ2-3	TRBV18	TGTGCCAGCTCGGGCAGGGGGCCGAGCACAGATACGCAGTATTTT	CASSGRGPSTDTQYF
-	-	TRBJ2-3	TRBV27	TGTGCCAGCAGTTCCCTCGGTTCGAATCACGATACGCAGTATTTT	CASSSLGSNHDTQYF
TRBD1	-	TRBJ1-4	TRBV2	TGTGCCAGCAGTGGGCGACAGGGGACTAATGAAAAACTGTTTTTT	CASSGRQGTNEKLFF
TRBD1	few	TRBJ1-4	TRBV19	TGTGCCAGTAGCGACAGGGCAACTAATGAAAAACTGTTTTTT	CASSDRATNEKLFF
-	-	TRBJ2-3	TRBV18	TGTGCCAGCTCACGAGCCGGCCGCGGAGATACGCAGTATTTT	CASSRAGRGDTQYF
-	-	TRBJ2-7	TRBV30	TGTGCCTGGAGTCTAGGGGGGGACTACGAGCAGTACTTC	CAWSLGGDYEQYF
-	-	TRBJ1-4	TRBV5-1	TGCGCCAGCAGCTTCGGGCCCCGCGGGAATGAAAAACTGTTTTTT	CASSFGPRGNEKLFF
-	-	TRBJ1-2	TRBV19	TGTGCCAGCAGGACCAGAGGGGGAAACTATGGCTACACCTTC	CASRTRGGNYGYTF
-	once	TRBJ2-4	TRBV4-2	TGTGCCAGCTCCCTCGGCGGGAAAAACATTCAGTACTTC	CASSLGGKNIQYF
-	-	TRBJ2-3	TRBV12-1	TGTGCCAGCAGCTTACCCCAGGGGCGAGATACGCAGTATTTT	CASSLPQGRDTQYF
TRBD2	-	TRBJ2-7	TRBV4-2	TGTGCCAGCAGCTACATAGCGGGACCAAACCCCGGAGTTCCCTACGAGCAGTACTTC	CASSYIAGPNPGVPYEQYF
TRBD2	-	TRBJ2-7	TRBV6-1	TGTGCCAGCAGAGAACTAGCGGGTTCCTACGAGCAGTACTTC	CASRELAGSYEQYF
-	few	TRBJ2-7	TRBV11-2	TGTGCCAGCAGCTTAGTAGGCTTAGACTACGAGCAGTACTTC	CASSLVGLDYEQYF
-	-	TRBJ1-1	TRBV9	TGTGCCAGCAGGGGGGGTTCGGAGAACACTGAAGCTTTCTTT	CASRGGSENTEAFF
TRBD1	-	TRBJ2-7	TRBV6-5	TGTGCCAGCAGTGGGTTCCGAACAGGGGGTTACGAGCAGTACTTC	CASSGFRTGGYEQYF
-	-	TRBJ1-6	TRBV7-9	TGTGCCAGCAGCTTAGATATGACTGGTTCACCCCTCCACTTT	CASSLDMTGSPLHF
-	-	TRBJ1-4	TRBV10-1	TGCGCCAGCAGTGAGGGAGGGTTCCGCAATGAAAAACTGTTTTTT	CASSEGGFRNEKLFF
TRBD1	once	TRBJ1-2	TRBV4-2	TGTGCCAGCAGCCAAGTAACAGGGGGCGGCGACTATGGCTACACCTTC	CASSQVTGGGDYGYTF
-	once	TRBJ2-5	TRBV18	TGTGCCAGCTCACCCCGCCGAGGAGAGAAAAGTATTCAAGAGACCCAGTACTTC	CASSPRRGEKSIQETQYF
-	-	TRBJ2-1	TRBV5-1	TGCGCCAGCAGCTTGGCAGGATTCCCATACAATGAGCAGTTCTTC	CASSLAGFPYNEQFF
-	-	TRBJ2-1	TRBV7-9	TGTTCCAGCAGCCCGAGCGGAGAGGGTACCGTCGGGCAGTTCTTC	CSSSPSGEGTVGQFF
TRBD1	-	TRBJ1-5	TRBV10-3	TGTGCCATCAGTGATTCACGACAGGGGACATCGGATTATAGCAATCAGCCCCAGCATTTT	CAISDSRQGTSDYSNQPQHF
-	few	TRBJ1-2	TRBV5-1	TGCGCCAGCAGCTTAGACAGGTCTTATGGCTACACCTTC	CASSLDRSYGYTF
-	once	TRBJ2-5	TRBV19	TGTGCCAGTAGTATAGGGGCAGGGGCAGAGACCCAGTACTTC	CASSIGAGAETQYF
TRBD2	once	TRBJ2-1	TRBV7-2	TGTGCCAGCAGCCTGAGACTAGCGGTGGGTGAGCAGTTCTTC	CASSLRLAVGEQFF
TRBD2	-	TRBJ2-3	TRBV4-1	TGCGCCAGCAGCCACCCCCTCGGAGCGGGAGTCGGCACAGATACGCAGTATTTT	CASSHPLGAGVGTDTQYF
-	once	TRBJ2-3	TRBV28	TGTGCCAGCAGTTTAGCACAGACAGATACGCAGTATTTT	CASSLAQTDTQYF
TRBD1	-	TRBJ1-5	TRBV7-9	TGTGCCAGCAGCCCCGGGACAGGGAGCGTTAGCAATCAGCCCCAGCATTTT	CASSPGTGSVSNQPQHF
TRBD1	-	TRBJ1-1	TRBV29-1	TGCAGCGTTGAAGTCCGGGACAGGGGGTTTGAAGCTTTCTTT	CSVEVRDRGFEAFF
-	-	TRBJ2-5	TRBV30	TGTGCCTGGAGTGTAGCCTTTCAAGAGACCCAGTACTTC	CAWSVAFQETQYF
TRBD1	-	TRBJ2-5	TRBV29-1	TGCAGCGTTGACCGGGACAGGGGGTACGGAGGGCAAGAGACCCAGTACTTC	CSVDRDRGYGGQETQYF
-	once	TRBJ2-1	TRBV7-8	TGTGCCAGCAGCCAACAGAATGAGCAGTTCTTC	CASSQQNEQFF
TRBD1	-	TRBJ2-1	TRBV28	TGTGCCAGCAGTCGACAGGGAATCTTTGAGCAGTTCTTC	CASSRQGIFEQFF
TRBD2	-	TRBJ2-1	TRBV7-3	TGTGCCAGCAGCTTAATTCGACAAAGCGGGACTAGCAGATACAATGAGCAGTTCTTC	CASSLIRQSGTSRYNEQFF
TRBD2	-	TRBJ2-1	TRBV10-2	TGCGCCAGCAGTGATGGTCGGCTAGCGGACAATGAGCAGTTCTTC	CASSDGRLADNEQFF
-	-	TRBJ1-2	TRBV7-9	TGTTCCAGCAGCTTAGGCGGAATTAGCTATGGCTACACCTTC	CSSSLGGISYGYTF
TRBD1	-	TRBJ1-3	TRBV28	TGTGCCAGCAGTTCTTGGACAGGGAGGTCTGGAAACACCATATATTTT	CASSSWTGRSGNTIYF
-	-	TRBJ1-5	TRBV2	TGTGCCAGCAGGAAAACAGGAAATAGCAATCAGCCCCAGCATTTT	CASRKTGNSNQPQHF
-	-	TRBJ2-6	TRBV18	TGTGCCAGCTCACCAAGCTCGGGGGCCAACGTCCTGACTTTC	CASSPSSGANVLTF
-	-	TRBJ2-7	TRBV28	TGTGCCAGCAGGACTAGACCCTACGAGCAGTACTTC	CASRTRPYEQYF
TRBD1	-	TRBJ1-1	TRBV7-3	TGTGCCAGCAGCCAGGGGGCGGGCACTGAAGCTTTCTTT	CASSQGAGTEAFF
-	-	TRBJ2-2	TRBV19	TGTGCCAGTAGTACTAGGAGGGCCGGGGAGCTGTTTTTT	CASSTRRAGELFF
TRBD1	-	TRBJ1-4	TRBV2	TGTGCCAGCAGCCCGGACAGGGGAAGTGAAAAACTGTTTTTT	CASSPDRGSEKLFF
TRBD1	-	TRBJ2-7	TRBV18	TGTGCCAGCTCACCAAGGACAGGGAGCTACGAGCAGTACTTC	CASSPRTGSYEQYF
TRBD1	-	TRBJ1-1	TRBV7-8	TGTGCCAGCAGCCTGGGACAGGCCACTGAAGCTTTCTTT	CASSLGQATEAFF
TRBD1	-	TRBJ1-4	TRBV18	TGTGCCAGCTCACCACTATACGGGACAGGAAATGAAAAACTGTTTTTT	CASSPLYGTGNEKLFF
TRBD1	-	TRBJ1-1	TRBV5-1	TGCGCCAGCAGCCCGGGACAGGGGGGTGAAGCTTTCTTT	CASSPGQGGEAFF
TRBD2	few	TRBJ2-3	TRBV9	TGTGCCAGCAGCGCGGGACTAGCGGTTAGCACAGATACGCAGTATTTT	CASSAGLAVSTDTQYF
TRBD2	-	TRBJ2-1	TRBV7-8	TGTGCCAGCAGCGAGGGACTAGCGGGAAGCTCCTACAATGAGCAGTTCTTC	CASSEGLAGSSYNEQFF
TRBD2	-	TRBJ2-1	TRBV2	TGTGCCAGCAGTGGCCTAGCGGGATACAATGAGCAGTTCTTC	CASSGLAGYNEQFF
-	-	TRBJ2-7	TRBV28	TGTGCCAGCAGTCCCCAGGGGTGGTCCTACGAGCAGTACTTC	CASSPQGWSYEQYF
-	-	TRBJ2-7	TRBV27	TGTGCCAGCAGCGCCGGACAGCGGACCGTATCCTACGAGCAGTACTTC	CASSAGQRTVSYEQYF
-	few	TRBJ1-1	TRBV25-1	TGTGCCAGCAGTGACCCAGGGAGGCTGAACACTGAAGCTTTCTTT	CASSDPGRLNTEAFF
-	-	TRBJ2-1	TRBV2	TGTGCCAGCAGTTTACCGGGACATTTCACCAACAATGAGCAGTTCTTC	CASSLPGHFTNNEQFF
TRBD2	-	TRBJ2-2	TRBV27	TGTGCCACATCCCAAAGAGGGAGGGCTCACACCGGGGAGCTGTTTTTT	CATSQRGRAHTGELFF
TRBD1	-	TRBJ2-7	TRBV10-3	TGTGCCATCAGACAGGGGTCCAGTGACTACGAGCAGTACTTC	CAIRQGSSDYEQYF